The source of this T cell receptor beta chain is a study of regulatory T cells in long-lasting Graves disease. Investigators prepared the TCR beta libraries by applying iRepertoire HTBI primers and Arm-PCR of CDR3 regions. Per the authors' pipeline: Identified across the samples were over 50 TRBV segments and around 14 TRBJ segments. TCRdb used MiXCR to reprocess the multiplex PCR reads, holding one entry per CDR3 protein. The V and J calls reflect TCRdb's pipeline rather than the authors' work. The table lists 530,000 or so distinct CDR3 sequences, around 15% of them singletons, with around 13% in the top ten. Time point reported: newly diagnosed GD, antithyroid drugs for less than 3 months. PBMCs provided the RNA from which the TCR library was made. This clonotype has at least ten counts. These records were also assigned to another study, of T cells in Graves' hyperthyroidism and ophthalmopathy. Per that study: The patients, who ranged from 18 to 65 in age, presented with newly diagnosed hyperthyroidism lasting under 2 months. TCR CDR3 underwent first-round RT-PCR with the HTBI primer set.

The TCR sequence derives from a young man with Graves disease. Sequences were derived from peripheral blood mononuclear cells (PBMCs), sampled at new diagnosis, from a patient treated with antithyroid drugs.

DNA of the CDR3: TGTGCCAGCAGCGCCGGACAGGGCCTTGGGTACGAGCAGTACTTC. Its translation: CASSAGQGLGYEQYF. The chain has TRBV9 and TRBJ2-7, with 8 bases identical to TRBD1. J gave up 4 bases and V 3 bases, and 9 bases lay outside the gene matches. Germline V gives CDR1 SGDLS, CDR2 YYNGEE. The CDR3 is 15 residues long.